Listed below are T cell receptor beta chains from one sample, sequenced in a study of blood T cell repertoires in COVID-19. Sequencing used immunoSEQ multiplex PCR; TCRdb keeps in-frame clones, though not all of them. This table has roughly 260,000 clones, 91% appearing once. Sequencing input: PBMCs or T cells enriched from blood (not recorded which). Every receptor here comes from a human donor in a cohort exposed to, infected with or recovered from COVID-19 (not recorded which). The donor label of this sample is uncertain. Each CDR3 is given without its conserved first and last residue. The D gene is left open where the match is weak. Not all rows give a size; the values are once, few, many and, for expanded clones, a class.

j_gene,v_gene,abundance,d_gene,CDR3aa
TRBJ1-4,TRBV12-3/TRBV12-4,-,-,ASSPTPEKLF
TRBJ2-2,TRBV6-5,-,-,ASNQGSDTGELF
TRBJ1-3,TRBV7-9,-,-,ASSLIRQVPWSGNTIY
TRBJ2-5,TRBV7-8,-,TRBD2,ASSLRLARETQY
TRBJ1-1,TRBV4-3,-,TRBD1,ASSQDRGGSTEAF
TRBJ2-3,TRBV30,few,-,AWSVSSMLDTQY
TRBJ2-7,TRBV2,once,TRBD1,ASGGTGEAYEQY
TRBJ2-3,TRBV6-5,-,TRBD1,ASSYTGDRSTDTQY
TRBJ2-3,TRBV11-2,-,TRBD1,ASSLENRGSTDTQY
TRBJ1-1,TRBV27,-,-,ASSYQGSGNTEAF
TRBJ1-1,TRBV11-2,few,-,ASSLTESTEAF
TRBJ2-5,TRBV7-3,-,TRBD2,ASSLGAGGPLQETQY
TRBJ1-1,TRBV7-2,-,-,ASSSDVGRNTEAF
TRBJ1-1,TRBV20-1,-,-,SARGGPEAF
TRBJ1-1,TRBV5-5,few,TRBD1,ASSRGQAIKNTEAF
TRBJ1-6,TRBV19,-,TRBD1,ASSMWVRQGNSPLH
TRBJ2-3,TRBV5-1,-,TRBD1,ASRSTGARDTQY
TRBJ1-4,TRBV20-1,-,-,SASFYNEKLF
TRBJ1-3,TRBV4-1,-,TRBD1,ASSQVLRQGGRGNTIY
TRBJ1-3,TRBV7-8,-,-,ASSFSSLGNTIY
TRBJ2-1,TRBV7-8,-,TRBD1,ASSLITGGDNEQF
TRBJ1-1,TRBV2,-,-,ASSGGGFEAF
TRBJ2-3,TRBV9,-,-,ASSVEIGPPDTQY
TRBJ2-1,TRBV11-2,-,-,ASSSRGLSYNEQF
TRBJ1-6,TRBV7-6,-,-,ASSLEDRPNSPLH
TRBJ2-5,TRBV3-1/TRBV3-2,-,TRBD2,ASSPPGTSGRTAETQY
TRBJ1-3,TRBV4-3,-,TRBD1,ASSQDTGEGNTIY
TRBJ2-7,TRBV2,-,-,ASSESMGTGSYEQY
TRBJ1-1,TRBV19,-,-,ASSMRGGEFIGTEAF
TRBJ2-7,TRBV7-8,-,TRBD1,ASSSDLWGTGVLSYEQY
TRBJ1-2,TRBV7-9,-,-,ASSIPGTSNYGYT
TRBJ2-1,TRBV7-9,once,TRBD1,ASSLVGQGANEQF
TRBJ1-6,TRBV6-5,-,-,ASSLAGVSPLH
TRBJ2-7,TRBV19,-,TRBD1,ASSPDRGASYEQY
TRBJ1-2,TRBV10-3,-,-,AISEDSNYGYT
TRBJ1-2,TRBV11-2,-,-,ASSPSRRNYGYT
TRBJ1-1,TRBV2,once,-,ASREAYMNTEAF
TRBJ1-1,TRBV7-9,-,TRBD1,ASSLALTGGSTEAF
TRBJ2-7,TRBV7-6,-,TRBD1,ASTPGTGGSYEQY
TRBJ1-5,TRBV19,-,-,ASSIGGSSNQPQH
TRBJ1-4,TRBV30,-,-,ACLTRTTGKLF
TRBJ1-3,TRBV4-1,once,-,ASSQPGVANTIY
TRBJ1-1,TRBV7-9,-,-,ASSSVMGLHTEAF
TRBJ2-2,TRBV7-9,-,TRBD2,ASRPTSGNTNTGELF
TRBJ2-5,TRBV7-3,-,TRBD2,ASSFMGLPQETQY
TRBJ1-6,TRBV28,-,-,ASSSGGNSPLH
TRBJ1-2,TRBV27,few,-,ASGLPEGYGYT
TRBJ1-2,TRBV12-5,once,-,ASGTQTGGYT
TRBJ1-2,TRBV19,-,TRBD1,ASKGRGQVLANYGYT
TRBJ1-6,TRBV7-8,-,TRBD1,ASGGTGVESPLH
TRBJ2-7,TRBV11-2,-,-,ASSLVFAPGEQY
TRBJ2-7,TRBV7-9,-,TRBD2,ASSSQGGDEQY
TRBJ2-1,TRBV3-1/TRBV3-2,-,TRBD2,ASSQDPSGVLMDEQF